Listed below are T cell receptor beta chains from one sample, sequenced in a study of T cell responses to AZD1222 COVID-19 vaccine. The protocol was immunoSEQ multiplex PCR, while the TCRdb copy is restricted to in-frame clones and leaves out a portion. Among 60,000 to 100,000 clones listed, roughly nine tenths were seen once. Material: peripheral blood, obtained on day 0 of AZD1222 vaccination. These receptors were collected from an adult in good health. The CDR3 runs from the conserved cysteine through the conserved F or W. Each record gives: V gene, J gene, CDR3 protein.

>TRBV6-4|TRBJ2-5
CASSDTRTDSSGMHAKETQYF
>TRBV18|TRBJ1-3
CASSQWGQGTGNTIYF
>TRBV5-6|TRBJ2-7
CASSLALTYEQYF
>TRBV30|TRBJ1-5
CAWSSSGLSNQPQHF
>TRBV18|TRBJ2-3
CASSTSGGSTDTQYF
>TRBV5-1|TRBJ1-1
CASSFSGGRAMNTEAFF
>TRBV11-1|TRBJ2-1
CASSQTGGTHNEQFF
>TRBV6-5|TRBJ2-7
CASRPYTGTGEQYF
>TRBV6-1|TRBJ2-3
CASSETSGRGSDTQYF
>TRBV19|TRBJ2-7
CASSIGLADTYEQYF
>TRBV7-6|TRBJ2-3
CASSSPGDTQYF
>TRBV7-8|TRBJ1-1
CASSLIMGATAPTEAFF
>TRBV1|TRBJ2-1
CTSSQASDEQFF
>TRBV30|TRBJ1-6
CAWSPGTGSTPLHF
>TRBV2|TRBJ1-4
CASRAPLPPGSEGEKLFF
>TRBV6-1|TRBJ1-5
CASSVREFHPYSNQPQHF
>TRBV30|TRBJ2-7
CAWSPTGFVSYEQYF
>TRBV19|TRBJ2-2
CASSIQRNTGELFF
>TRBV25-1|TRBJ1-2
CASSTTNYGYTF
>TRBV3-1/TRBV3-2|TRBJ2-4
CASSQDWGRGTKNIQYF
>TRBV18|TRBJ1-3
CASSPAGGLGNTIYF
>TRBV5-6|TRBJ1-5
CASSLGQGDSNQPQHF
>TRBV27|TRBJ1-2
CASSPYRENFHGYTF
>TRBV10-3|TRBJ1-6
CAIQGDRDSPLHF
>TRBV27|TRBJ1-5
CASSFNGNQPQHF
>TRBV5-1|TRBJ1-4
CASSLELSEKLFF
>TRBV4-1|TRBJ2-2
CASMGTGGRTGELFF
>TRBV10-3|TRBJ1-1
CAIRGGITEAFF
>TRBV9|TRBJ1-2
CASSVTGGHSYGYTF
>TRBV6-2/TRBV6-3|TRBJ2-4
CASSLGGFSGTRKNIQYF
>TRBV7-2|TRBJ2-1
CASSYASASGRAGEQFF
>TRBV5-1|TRBJ1-4
CASSLEGADGRKLFF
>TRBV28|TRBJ2-5
CASSYPRLAEQETQYF
>TRBV6-2/TRBV6-3|TRBJ1-1
CASSYSIQGLDTEAFF
>TRBV7-2|TRBJ2-7
CASKGTGRSYEQYF
>TRBV7-2|TRBJ2-5
CASSTRQGALGETQYF
>TRBV19|TRBJ1-2
CASTGGLAADYGYTF
>TRBV7-9|TRBJ1-1
CASSLADRGGTEAFF
>TRBV7-2|TRBJ1-2
CASRQQGLDGYTF
>TRBV11-3|TRBJ2-1
CASSVTGGPYNEQFF
>TRBV4-1|TRBJ2-1
CASSYLAGVSSSYNEQFF
>TRBV27|TRBJ2-7
CASRQTGYSGYEQYF